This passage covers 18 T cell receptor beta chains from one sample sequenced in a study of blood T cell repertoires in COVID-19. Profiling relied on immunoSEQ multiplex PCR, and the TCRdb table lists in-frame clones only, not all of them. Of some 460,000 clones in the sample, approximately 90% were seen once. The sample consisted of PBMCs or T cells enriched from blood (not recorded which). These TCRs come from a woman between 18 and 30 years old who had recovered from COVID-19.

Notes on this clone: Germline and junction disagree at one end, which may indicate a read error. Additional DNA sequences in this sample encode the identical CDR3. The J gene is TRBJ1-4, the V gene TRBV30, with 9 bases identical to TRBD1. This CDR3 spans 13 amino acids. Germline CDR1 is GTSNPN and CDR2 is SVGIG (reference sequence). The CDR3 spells CAWKGTGYEKLFF. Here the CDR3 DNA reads TGTGCCTGGAAGGGGACAGGGTACGAAAAATTGTTTTTT.

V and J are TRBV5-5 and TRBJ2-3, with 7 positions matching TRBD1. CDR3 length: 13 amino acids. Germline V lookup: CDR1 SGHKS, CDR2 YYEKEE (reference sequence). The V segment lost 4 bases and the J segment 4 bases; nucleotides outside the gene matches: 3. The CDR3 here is CASSGTGADTQYF. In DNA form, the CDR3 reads TGTGCCAGCAGCGGAACAGGGGCAGATACGCAGTATTTT.

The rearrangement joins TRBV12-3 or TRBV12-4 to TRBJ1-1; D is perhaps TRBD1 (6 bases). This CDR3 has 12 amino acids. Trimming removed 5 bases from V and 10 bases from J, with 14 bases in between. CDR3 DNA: TGTGCCAGCAGTCCCTTCACAGGGACAGCTTTCTTT. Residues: CASSPFTGTAFF.

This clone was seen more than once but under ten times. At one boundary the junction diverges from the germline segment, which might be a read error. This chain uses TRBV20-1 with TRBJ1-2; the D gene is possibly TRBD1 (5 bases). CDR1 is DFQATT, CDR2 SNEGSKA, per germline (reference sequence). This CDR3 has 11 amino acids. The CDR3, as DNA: TGCAGTGCTAGAGATGGAGGGGTTAACTTCTTC. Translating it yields CSARDGGVNFF.

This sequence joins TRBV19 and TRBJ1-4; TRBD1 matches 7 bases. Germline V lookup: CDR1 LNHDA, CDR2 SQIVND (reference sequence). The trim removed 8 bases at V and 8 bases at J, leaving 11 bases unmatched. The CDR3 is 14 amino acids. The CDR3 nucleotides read TGTGCCAGTTCCTTTAGACAGGGCAACGAAAAACTGTTTTTT. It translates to CASSFRQGNEKLFF.

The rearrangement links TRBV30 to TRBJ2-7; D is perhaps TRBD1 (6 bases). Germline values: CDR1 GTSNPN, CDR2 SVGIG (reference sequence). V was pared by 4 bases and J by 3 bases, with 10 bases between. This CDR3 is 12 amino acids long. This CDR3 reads CAWNDRNYEQYF. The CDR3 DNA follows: TGTGCCTGGAACGACAGGAACTACGAGCAGTACTTC.

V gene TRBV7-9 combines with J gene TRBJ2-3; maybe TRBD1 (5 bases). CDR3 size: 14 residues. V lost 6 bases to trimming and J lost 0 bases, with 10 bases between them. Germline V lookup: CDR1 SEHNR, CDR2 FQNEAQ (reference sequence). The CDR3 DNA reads TGTGCCAGCAGTTTCTCAGGGAGCACAGATACGCAGTATTTT. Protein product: CASSFSGSTDTQYF.

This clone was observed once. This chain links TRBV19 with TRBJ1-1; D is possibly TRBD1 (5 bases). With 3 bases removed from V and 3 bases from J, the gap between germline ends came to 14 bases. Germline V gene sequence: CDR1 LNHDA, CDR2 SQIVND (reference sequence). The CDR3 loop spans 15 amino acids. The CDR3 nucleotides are TGTGCCAGTAGTATTATCTGGGCGGGGGACACTGAAGCTTTCTTT. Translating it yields CASSIIWAGDTEAFF.

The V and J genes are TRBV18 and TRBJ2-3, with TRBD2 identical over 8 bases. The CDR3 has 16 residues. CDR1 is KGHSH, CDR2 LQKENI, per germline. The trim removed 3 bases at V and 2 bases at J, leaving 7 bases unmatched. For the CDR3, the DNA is TGTGCCAGCTCACCTTATAGCGGGGCCGACACAGATACGCAGTATTTT. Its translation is CASSPYSGADTDTQYF.

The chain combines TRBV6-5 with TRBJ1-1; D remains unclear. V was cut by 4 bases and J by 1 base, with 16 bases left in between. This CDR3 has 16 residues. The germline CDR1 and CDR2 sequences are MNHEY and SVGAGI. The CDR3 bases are TGTGCCAGCAGTTCCCCCGACCGGGAGGAGAACACTGAAGCTTTCTTT. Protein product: CASSSPDREENTEAFF.

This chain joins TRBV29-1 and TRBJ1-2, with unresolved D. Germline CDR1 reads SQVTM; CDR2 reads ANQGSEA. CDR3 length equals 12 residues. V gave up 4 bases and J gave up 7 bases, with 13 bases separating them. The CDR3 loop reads CSVGRQRGGYTF. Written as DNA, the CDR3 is TGCAGCGTTGGACGTCAGCGGGGTGGCTACACCTTC.

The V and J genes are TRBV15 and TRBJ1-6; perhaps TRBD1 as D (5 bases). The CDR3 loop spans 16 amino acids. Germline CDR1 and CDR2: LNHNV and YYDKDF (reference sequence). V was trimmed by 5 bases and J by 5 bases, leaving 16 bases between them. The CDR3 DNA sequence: TGTGCCACCAGCCGTGGGGGGAGGGGACATAATTCACCCCTCCACTTT. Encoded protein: CATSRGGRGHNSPLHF.

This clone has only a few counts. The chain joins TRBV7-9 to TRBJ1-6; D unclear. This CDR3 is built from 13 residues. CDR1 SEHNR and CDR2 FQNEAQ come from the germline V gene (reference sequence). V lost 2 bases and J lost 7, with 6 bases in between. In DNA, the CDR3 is TGTGCCAGCAGCTTAAGAGAGAATTCACCCCTCCACTTT. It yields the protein CASSLRENSPLHF.

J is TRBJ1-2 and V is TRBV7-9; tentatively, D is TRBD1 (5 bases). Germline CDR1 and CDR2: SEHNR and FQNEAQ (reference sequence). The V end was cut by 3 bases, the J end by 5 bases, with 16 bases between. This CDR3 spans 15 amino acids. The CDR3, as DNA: TGTGCCAGCAGCTTCCCTCTGGGGGGTGGTTATGGCTACACCTTC. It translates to CASSFPLGGGYGYTF.

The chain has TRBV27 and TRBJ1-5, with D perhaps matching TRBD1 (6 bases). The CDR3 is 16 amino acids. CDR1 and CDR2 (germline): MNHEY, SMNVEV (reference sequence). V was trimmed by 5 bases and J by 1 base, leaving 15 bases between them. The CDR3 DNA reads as TGTGCCAGCAGTAGGGCAGGGGATGAGAGCAATCAGCCCCAGCATTTT. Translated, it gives CASSRAGDESNQPQHF.

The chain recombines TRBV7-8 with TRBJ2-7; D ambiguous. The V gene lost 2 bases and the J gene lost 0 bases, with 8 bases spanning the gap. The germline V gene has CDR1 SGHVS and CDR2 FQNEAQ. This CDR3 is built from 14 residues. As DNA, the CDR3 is TGTGCCAGCAGCTTACTTGCGAGCTCCTACGAGCAGTACTTC. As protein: CASSLLASSYEQYF.

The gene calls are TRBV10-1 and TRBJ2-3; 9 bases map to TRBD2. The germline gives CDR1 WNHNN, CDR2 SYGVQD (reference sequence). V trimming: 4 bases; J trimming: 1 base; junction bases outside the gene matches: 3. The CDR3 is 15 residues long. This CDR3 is CASSVAGEGTDTQYF. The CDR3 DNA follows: TGCGCCAGCAGTGTAGCGGGGGAGGGCACAGATACGCAGTATTTT.

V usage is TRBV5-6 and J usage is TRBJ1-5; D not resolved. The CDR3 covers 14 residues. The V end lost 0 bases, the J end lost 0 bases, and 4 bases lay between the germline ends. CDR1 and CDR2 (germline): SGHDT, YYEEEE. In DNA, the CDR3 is TGTGCCAGCAGCTTGGATCATAGCAATCAGCCCCAGCATTTT. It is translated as CASSLDHSNQPQHF.